Detailed here is one T cell receptor beta chain. Its antigen target is currently unknown. Base qualities are not at hand, and no much larger clone is one base apart. This entry is derived from a study of shared clonotypes between healthy human individuals (dated by TCRdb to 2019 to 2021). At the level of the whole study: The cohort comprised a couple of women and a few men aged 18 to 49 years. To increase sequencing depth and limit assay-specific biases, different laboratories used diverse techniques to prepare libraries and sequence TCR repertoires. Each donor's leukapheresis produced roughly between roughly 0.85 and 9.5 billion PBMCs. To estimate repertoire size and how much clonotypes are shared between individuals, the study performed deep sequencing of blood TCR repertoires from about five healthy adults. Per donor, three plates each were used for CD4 naive and CD4 memory, two for CD8 naive, and one for CD8 memory. Broad study findings and their caveats: Compared with non-shared clonotypes, clonotypes shared by all four sorted-subset donors had higher generation probabilities. Larger estimated clonotype richness was generally found for naive subsets than for memory subsets. Even with the large sequencing depth, rarefaction of the sorted-subset datasets indicated that sequencing was incomplete. Sharing across a few donors was observed for approximately 4.6% of naive CD4, under 4% of naive CD8, 2% to 2.5% of memory CD4, and about 0.4% of memory CD8 clonotypes. Based on pairwise subsampling, the degree of clonotype sharing among donors was expected to be affected by sequencing depth. Because the study included a small number of donors, the genetic and exposure-history diversity represented was limited. Only blood was sampled, and tissue TCR repertoires likely differ from those in blood.

The germline V gene specifies SGHNT as CDR1 and YENEEA as CDR2. Taken from cysteine to phenylalanine, the CDR3 has 15 residues. The sequence is cut down to CDR3 DNA, 45 bases in frame from base 1. The V end loses 5 bases and the J end loses 0 bases, and a stretch of 11 bases separates them. TCR CDR3 regions were amplified from genomic DNA by multiplex PCR using the deep immunoSEQ assay. Extracted genomic DNA from each cell subset was spread evenly across all wells of several immunoSEQ 96-well plates, with each plate serving as a replicate. For sorted subsets, 150 to 250 ng of genomic DNA, equivalent to 25,000 to 30,000 T cell genomes, went into each replicate PCR. The purified libraries were quantified using a Qubit 3.0 fluorometer, sized with a Bioanalyzer 2100, and then quantified again using the KAPA Library Quantification kit. Each immunoSEQ 96-well plate was sequenced on its own single-read 150-cycle Illumina NextSeq 550 flow cell. Concerning the study's data processing: Because the immunoSEQ output held only junctional sequences and lacked quality scores, the filtering could not match the filtering applied to full-length reads. To assign V/J genes and CDR3, sequences were annotated against IMGT germline references using PyIR, a Python wrapper for IgBLAST v1.9. Reads were filtered out if the reads had weak V/J assignments (E-value above 1e-6), no CDR3, stop codons, out-of-frame junctions, or ambiguous translated residues. A V3J clonotype was defined by an identical inferred V gene, J gene, and CDR3 amino acid sequence. Percentage overlap between repertoires was computed as shared unique clonotypes divided by the size of the smaller repertoire. Repertoire richness was assessed with RTK rarefaction, the Chao1 estimator, and Recon v2.1 estimates of unobserved clonotypes. For all TCRbeta clonotypes obtained by the gDNA method from several donors, generation probabilities were computed with OLGA. TCRdb limited this immuneACCESS table to in-frame rearrangements with V and J called. A share of clones is missing; checked studies link under half to unresolved V genes, and the rest is unexplained. That table is the source of V, J and clone size, and D and trimming were worked out from the DNA. Across this sample there are around 510,000 clones, with about 96% seen only once. 0.055% to 0.075% of the sample rests with the top ten.

Healthy HIV-negative adults with no recently reported acute infections or vaccinations were included as donors. Only Caucasian adults living in Nashville, Tennessee, USA were represented among the donors. Magnetic negative selection was used to enrich CD4+ T cells, after which naive cells were positively selected on CD45RA and the negative fraction became the memory subset. Blood was collected by leukapheresis, and PBMCs were isolated by Ficoll-Histopaque density gradient centrifugation and then cryopreserved in liquid nitrogen vapor phase. Analytical flow cytometry was used to check the purity and quantity of each magnetically sorted T cell population. Genomic DNA was isolated from every sorted fraction and measured by UV absorbance on a Nanodrop 2000c.

This receptor was identified in a woman in her twenties or thirties in good health. The source material was naive CD4+ T cells sorted from blood. The cell subset or site label here, explained by the study, means: CD45RA+ positively selected. The chain was built from TRBV11-3 and TRBJ2-1; the D gene remains uncertain. CDR3 protein: CASSPGPSSYNEQFF. DNA sequence: TGTGCCAGCAGCCCGGGCCCCAGCTCCTACAATGAGCAGTTCTTC.